The rows below give T cell receptor beta chains drawn from one sample of a study of cytomegalovirus exposure and HLA in healthy donors. Some clones are missing from TCRdb's copy, which holds only in-frame ones; the method was immunoSEQ multiplex PCR. In the table there are some 150,000 clones, 80% to 85% of which are singletons. Sequencing was done on a sample of PBMCs. These TCRs come from a male donor in good health and CMV-seronegative. CDR3s include the opening cysteine and the closing phenylalanine or tryptophan. D genes are given only for firm matches. For some rows the clone size is stated as once, few or many, or as a class when expanded; others skip it.

>few|TRBV7-9|TRBJ2-1|TRBD2|17
TGTGCCAGCAGCTTAGCCCGACAGGGTCTAGCGGGAGGTGAGCAGTTCTTC
CASSLARQGLAGGEQFF
>-|TRBV7-9|TRBJ2-1|-|12
TGTGCCAGCAGCTTAGCGCCCGCGGAGCAGTTCTTC
CASSLAPAEQFF
>few|TRBV7-2|TRBJ2-1|-|17
TGTGCCAGCAGCTTAGGGGCGGGACTTCTCTCCTACAATGAGCAGTTCTTC
CASSLGAGLLSYNEQFF
>-|TRBV19|TRBJ2-3|TRBD2|16
TGTGCCAGTAGCAATCTAGCGGGAGTCACCACAGATACGCAGTATTTT
CASSNLAGVTTDTQYF
>-|TRBV4-2|TRBJ2-1|TRBD1|14
TGTGCCAGCAGCCGTGGACAGGGATTTAGTGAGCAGTTCTTC
CASSRGQGFSEQFF
>-|TRBV7-8|TRBJ2-3|TRBD1|17
TGTGCCAGCAGCCGACTCCGACCGGGACAGCTTACAGATACGCAGTATTTT
CASSRLRPGQLTDTQYF
>-|TRBV7-9|TRBJ1-1|-|12
TGTGCCAGCAGCTTAGGTGAGCCTGAAGCTTTCTTT
CASSLGEPEAFF
>-|TRBV27|TRBJ2-7|-|14
TGTGCCAGCAGTTTAGTCCCGGGAGTAGACGAGCAGTACTTC
CASSLVPGVDEQYF
>once|TRBV9|TRBJ2-7|TRBD1|16
TGTGCCAGCAGCACCTCCCCAGACAGGGCGACCTACGAGCAGTACTTC
CASSTSPDRATYEQYF
>-|TRBV6-4|TRBJ2-2|TRBD1|14
TGTGCCAGCAGTGTTACAGGGGGCGCCGGGGAGCTGTTTTTT
CASSVTGGAGELFF